The TCR beta chain under discussion was sequenced for a study of blood T cell repertoires in COVID-19. Study as a whole: PBMCs, B-cell-depleted T cells, or T cells provided the cDNA or gDNA that made up the material.

The count of this clone is one. Repertoires were generated with immunoSEQ multiplex PCR, while TCRdb's copy carries only in-frame clones and drops some. The sample lists about 290,000 clones; 75% to 90% were seen once. The receptor comes from a woman aged 40-49 years who had recovered from COVID-19. Sequencing used PBMCs or T cells enriched from blood (not recorded which).

The CDR3 protein is CASSAWGGVAYNSPLHF. The CDR3 nucleotides are TGTGCCAGCAGCGCCTGGGGGGGGGTGGCCTATAATTCACCCCTCCACTTT. The chain employs TRBV3-1 (or the pseudogene TRBV3-2) and TRBJ1-6; D might be TRBD1 (5 bases). Trimming shortened V by 5 bases and J by 2 bases, and 16 bases separated the two germline ends. Germline V gene sequence: CDR1 LGHDT, CDR2 YNNKEL (reference sequence). This CDR3 spans 17 amino acids.